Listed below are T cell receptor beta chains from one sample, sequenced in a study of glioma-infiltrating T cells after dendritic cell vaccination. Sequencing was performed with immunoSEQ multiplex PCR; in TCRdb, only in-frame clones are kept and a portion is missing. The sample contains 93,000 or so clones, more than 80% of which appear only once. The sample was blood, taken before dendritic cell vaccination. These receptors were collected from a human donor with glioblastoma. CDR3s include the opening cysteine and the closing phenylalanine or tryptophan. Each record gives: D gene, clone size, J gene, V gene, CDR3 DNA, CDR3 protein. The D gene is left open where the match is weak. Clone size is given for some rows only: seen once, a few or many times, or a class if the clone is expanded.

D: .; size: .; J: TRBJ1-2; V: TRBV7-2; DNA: TGTGCCAGCAGCCGGACAGATTACTATGGCTACACCTTC; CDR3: CASSRTDYYGYTF
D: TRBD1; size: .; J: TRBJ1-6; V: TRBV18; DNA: TGTGCCAGCTCCGAAGCAGTCTCGGACAGGGGAGGCTTTAATTCACCCCTCCACTTT; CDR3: CASSEAVSDRGGFNSPLHF
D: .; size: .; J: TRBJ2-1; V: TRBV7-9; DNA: TGTGCCAGCAGCCCCGGGACATCGTACGATGAGCAGTTCTTC; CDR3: CASSPGTSYDEQFF
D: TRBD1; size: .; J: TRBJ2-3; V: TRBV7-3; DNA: TGTGCCAGCAGCCAGGACAGGGGTGTGTATACGCAGTATTTT; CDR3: CASSQDRGVYTQYF
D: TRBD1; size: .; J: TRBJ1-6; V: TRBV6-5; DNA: TGTGCCAGCACCACGGGACAGGGGAATTCACCCCTCCACTTT; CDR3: CASTTGQGNSPLHF
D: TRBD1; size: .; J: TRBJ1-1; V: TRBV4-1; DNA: TGCGCCAGCAGCCAATTTGAACAGGGGGGTTACACTGAAGCTTTCTTT; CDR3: CASSQFEQGGYTEAFF
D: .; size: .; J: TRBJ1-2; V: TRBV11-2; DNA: TGTGCCAGCAGCAGGGGCCCCCTCTATGGCTACACCTTC; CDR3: CASSRGPLYGYTF
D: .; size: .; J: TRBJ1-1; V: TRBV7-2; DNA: TGTGCCAGCAGCTTAGGTCGGAACACTGAAGCTTTCTTT; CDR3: CASSLGRNTEAFF
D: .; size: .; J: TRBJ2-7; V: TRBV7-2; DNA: TGTGCCAGCAGCTCATTTGGCGGCTACGAGCAGTACTTC; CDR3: CASSSFGGYEQYF
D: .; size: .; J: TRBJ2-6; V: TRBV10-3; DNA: TGTGCCATCACCCCTCGAACAGGGGAGGAGGGGGCCAACGTCCTGACTTTC; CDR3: CAITPRTGEEGANVLTF
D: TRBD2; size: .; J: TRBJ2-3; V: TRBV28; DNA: TGTGCCAGCAGGGGAGCGGGGGTCTCTAACACAGATACGCAGTATTTT; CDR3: CASRGAGVSNTDTQYF
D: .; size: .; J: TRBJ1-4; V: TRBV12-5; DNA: TGTGCTAGTGGTCTTAGAGCGGAGGAAAAACTGTTTTTT; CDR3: CASGLRAEEKLFF
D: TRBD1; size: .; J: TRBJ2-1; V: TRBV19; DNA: TGTGCCAGCGGCCGGGACAGGGGTTATGAGCAGTTCTTC; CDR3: CASGRDRGYEQFF
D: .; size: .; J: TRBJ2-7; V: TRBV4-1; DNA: TGCGCCAGCCGTCGCAGGGGGGATTACGAGCAGTACTTC; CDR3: CASRRRGDYEQYF
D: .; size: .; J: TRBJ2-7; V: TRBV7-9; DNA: TGTGCCAGCAGCTTGGCTCGGCAGGGTGCCGGCTACGAGCAGTACTTC; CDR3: CASSLARQGAGYEQYF
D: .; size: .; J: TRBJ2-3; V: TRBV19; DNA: TGTGCCAGTAGTATGAGGGGGGGCAGCACAGATACGCAGTATTTT; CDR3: CASSMRGGSTDTQYF
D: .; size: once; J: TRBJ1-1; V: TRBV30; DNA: TGTGCCTGGAGTGTAGGGGTCGGGAACACTGAAGCTTTCTTT; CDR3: CAWSVGVGNTEAFF
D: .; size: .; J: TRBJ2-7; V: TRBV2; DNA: TGTGCCAGCAGCGTCAGGGGATCCTCGTACGAGCAGTACTTC; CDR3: CASSVRGSSYEQYF
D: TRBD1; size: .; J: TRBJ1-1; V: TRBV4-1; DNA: TGCGCCAGCAGCCATCTCGACAGGGTTGAAGCTTTCTTT; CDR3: CASSHLDRVEAFF
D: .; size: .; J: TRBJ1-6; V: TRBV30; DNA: TGTGCCTGGGTTGGTTTTAGAAATTCACCCCTCCACTTT; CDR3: CAWVGFRNSPLHF
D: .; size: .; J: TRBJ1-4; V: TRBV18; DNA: TGTGCCAGCTCACCTGCGGGAAGTAATGAAAAACTGTTTTTT; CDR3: CASSPAGSNEKLFF
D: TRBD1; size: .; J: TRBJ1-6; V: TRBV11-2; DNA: TGTGCCAGCAGCTTGGACAGGGGTGGGGGGTCACCCCTCCACTTT; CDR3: CASSLDRGGGSPLHF
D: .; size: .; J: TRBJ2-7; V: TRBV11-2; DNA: TGTGCCAGCAGCATCAAAAACTACGAGCAGTACTTC; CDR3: CASSIKNYEQYF
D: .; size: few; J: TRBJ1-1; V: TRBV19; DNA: TGTGCCAGTAGGGGCCGTAGAGAAGCTTTCTTT; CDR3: CASRGRREAFF
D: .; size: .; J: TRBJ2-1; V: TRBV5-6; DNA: TGTGCCAGCAGCCCAGTAGGTAGCGCAAGCTACAATGAGCAGTTCTTC; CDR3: CASSPVGSASYNEQFF
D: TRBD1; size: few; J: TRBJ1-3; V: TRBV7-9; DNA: TGTGCCAGCAGCTCGACAGGGGACGGAAACACCATATATTTT; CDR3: CASSSTGDGNTIYF
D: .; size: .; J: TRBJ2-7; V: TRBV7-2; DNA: TGTGCCAGCAGCTTAAGTCTAGAAGCCTACGAGCAGTACTTC; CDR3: CASSLSLEAYEQYF
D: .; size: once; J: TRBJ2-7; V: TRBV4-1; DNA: TGCGCCAGCAGCCTCCGGGACACTCTCGAGCAGTACTTC; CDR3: CASSLRDTLEQYF
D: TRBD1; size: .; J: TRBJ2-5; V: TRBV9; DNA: TGTGCCAGCAGCGTAGCGGCCACAGGGGGCGGAGAGACCCAGTACTTC; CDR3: CASSVAATGGGETQYF